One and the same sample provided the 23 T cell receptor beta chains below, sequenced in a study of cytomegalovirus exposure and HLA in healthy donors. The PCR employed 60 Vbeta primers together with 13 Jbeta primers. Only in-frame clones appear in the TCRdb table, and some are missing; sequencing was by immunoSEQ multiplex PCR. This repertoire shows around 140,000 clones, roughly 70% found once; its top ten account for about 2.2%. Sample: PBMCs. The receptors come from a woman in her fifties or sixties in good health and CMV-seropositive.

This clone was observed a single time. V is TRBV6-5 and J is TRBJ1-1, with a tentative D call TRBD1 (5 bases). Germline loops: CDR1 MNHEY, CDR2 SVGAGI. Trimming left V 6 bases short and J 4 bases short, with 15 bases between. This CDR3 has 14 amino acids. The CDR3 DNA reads TGTGCCAGCAGGGGGGGGACGCCGAGCACTGAAGCTTTCTTT. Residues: CASRGGTPSTEAFF.

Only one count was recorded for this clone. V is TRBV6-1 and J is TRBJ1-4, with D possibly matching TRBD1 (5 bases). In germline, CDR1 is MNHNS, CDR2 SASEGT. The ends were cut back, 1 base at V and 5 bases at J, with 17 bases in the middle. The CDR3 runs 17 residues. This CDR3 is CASSEVRHTGGNEKLFF. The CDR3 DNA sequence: TGTGCCAGCAGTGAAGTACGCCACACGGGGGGGAATGAAAAACTGTTTTTT.

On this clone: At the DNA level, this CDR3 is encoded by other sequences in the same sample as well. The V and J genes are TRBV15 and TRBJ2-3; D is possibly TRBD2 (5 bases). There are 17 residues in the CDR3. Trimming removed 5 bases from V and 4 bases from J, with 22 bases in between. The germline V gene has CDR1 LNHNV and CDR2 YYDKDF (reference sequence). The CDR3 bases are TGTGCCACCAGCCCCGGGATTGCCCGTTTAACACCAGATACGCAGTATTTT. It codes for CATSPGIARLTPDTQYF.

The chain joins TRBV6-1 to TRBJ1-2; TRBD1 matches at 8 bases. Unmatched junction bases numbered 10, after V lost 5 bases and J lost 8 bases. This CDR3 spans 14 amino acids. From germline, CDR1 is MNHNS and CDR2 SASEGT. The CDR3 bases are TGTGCCAGCAGTTCCGACAGGGGTTTGGAGGGCTACACCTTC. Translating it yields CASSSDRGLEGYTF.

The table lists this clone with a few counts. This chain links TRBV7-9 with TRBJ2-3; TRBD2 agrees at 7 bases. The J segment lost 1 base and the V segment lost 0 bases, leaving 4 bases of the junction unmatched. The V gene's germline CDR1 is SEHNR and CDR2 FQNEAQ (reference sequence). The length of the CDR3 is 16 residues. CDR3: CASSLAGTSGTDTQYF. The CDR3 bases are TGTGCCAGCAGCTTAGCGGGCACTAGCGGCACAGATACGCAGTATTTT. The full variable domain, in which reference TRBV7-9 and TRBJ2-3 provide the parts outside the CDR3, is DTGVSQNPRHKITKRGQNVTFRCDPISEHNRLYWYRQTLGQGPEFLTYFQNEAQLEKSRLLSDRFSAERPKGSFSTLEIQRTEQGDSAMYLCASSLAGTSGTDTQYFGPGTRLTVL.

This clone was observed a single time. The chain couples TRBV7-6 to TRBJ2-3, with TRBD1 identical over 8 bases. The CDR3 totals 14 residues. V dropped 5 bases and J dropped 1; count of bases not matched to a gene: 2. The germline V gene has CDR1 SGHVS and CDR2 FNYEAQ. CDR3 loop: CASSPDRGTDTQYF. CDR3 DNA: TGTGCCAGCAGCCCGGACAGGGGCACAGATACGCAGTATTTT.

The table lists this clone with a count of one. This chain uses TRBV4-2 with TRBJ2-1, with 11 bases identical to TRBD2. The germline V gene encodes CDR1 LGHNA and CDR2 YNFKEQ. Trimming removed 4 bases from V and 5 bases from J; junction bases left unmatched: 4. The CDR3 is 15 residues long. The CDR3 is CASSPQGLADNEQFF. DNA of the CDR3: TGTGCCAGCAGCCCACAGGGACTAGCGGACAATGAGCAGTTCTTC.

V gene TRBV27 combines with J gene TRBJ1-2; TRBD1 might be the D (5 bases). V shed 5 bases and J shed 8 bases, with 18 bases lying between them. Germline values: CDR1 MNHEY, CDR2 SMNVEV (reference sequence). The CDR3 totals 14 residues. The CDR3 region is CASSPQGGVRGYTF. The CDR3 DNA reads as TGTGCCAGCAGTCCCCAGGGAGGCGTGCGGGGCTACACCTTC.

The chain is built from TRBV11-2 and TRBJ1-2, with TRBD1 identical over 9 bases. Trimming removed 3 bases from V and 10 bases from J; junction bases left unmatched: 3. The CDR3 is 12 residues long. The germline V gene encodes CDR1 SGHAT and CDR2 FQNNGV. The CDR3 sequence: CASSLDRGLYTF. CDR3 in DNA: TGTGCCAGCAGCTTGGACAGGGGCCTCTACACCTTC.

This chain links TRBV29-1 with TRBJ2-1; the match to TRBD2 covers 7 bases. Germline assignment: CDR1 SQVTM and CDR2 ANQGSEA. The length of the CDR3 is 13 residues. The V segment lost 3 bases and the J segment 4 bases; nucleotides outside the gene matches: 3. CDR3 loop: CSVERGGYNEQFF. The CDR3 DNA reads TGCAGCGTTGAGAGGGGAGGGTACAATGAGCAGTTCTTC.

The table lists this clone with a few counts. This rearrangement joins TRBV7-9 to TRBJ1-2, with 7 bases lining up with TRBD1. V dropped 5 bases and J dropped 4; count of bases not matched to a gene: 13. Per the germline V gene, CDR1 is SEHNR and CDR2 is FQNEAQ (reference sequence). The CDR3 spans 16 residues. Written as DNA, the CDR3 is TGTGCCAGCAGCCCTAGACCAACAGGGGAACTCTATGGCTACACCTTC. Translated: CASSPRPTGELYGYTF.

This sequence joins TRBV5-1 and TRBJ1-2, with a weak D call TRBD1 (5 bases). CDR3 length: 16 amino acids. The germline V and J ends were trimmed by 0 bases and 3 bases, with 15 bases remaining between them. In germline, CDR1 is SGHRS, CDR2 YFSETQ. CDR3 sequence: CASSLEGGVQDYGYTF. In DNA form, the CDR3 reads TGCGCCAGCAGCTTGGAGGGAGGGGTTCAAGACTATGGCTACACCTTC. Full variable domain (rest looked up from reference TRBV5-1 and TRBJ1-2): KAGVTQTPRYLIKTRGQQVTLSCSPISGHRSVSWYQQTPGQGLQFLFEYFSETQRNKGNFPGRFSGRQFSNSRSEMNVSTLELGDSALYLCASSLEGGVQDYGYTFGSGTRLTVV.

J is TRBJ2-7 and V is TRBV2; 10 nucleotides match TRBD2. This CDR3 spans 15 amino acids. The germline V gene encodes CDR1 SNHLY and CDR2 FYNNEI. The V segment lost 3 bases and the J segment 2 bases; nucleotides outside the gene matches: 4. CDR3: CASSEATSGPYEQYF. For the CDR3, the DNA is TGTGCCAGCAGTGAGGCGACTAGCGGGCCCTACGAGCAGTACTTC.

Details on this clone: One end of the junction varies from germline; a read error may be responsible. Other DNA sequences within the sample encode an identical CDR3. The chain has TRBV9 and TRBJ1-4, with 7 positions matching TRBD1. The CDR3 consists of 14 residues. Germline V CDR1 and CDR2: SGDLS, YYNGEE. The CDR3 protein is CASSRLDRNEKLFF. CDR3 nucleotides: TGTGCCAGCAGCCGATTGGACAGGAATGAAAAGCTGTTTTTT. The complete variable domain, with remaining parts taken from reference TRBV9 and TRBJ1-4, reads DSGVTQTPKHLITATGQRVTLRCSPRSGDLSVYWYQQSLDQGLQFLIQYYNGEERAKGNILERFSAQQFPDLHSELNLSSLELGDSALYFCASSRLDRNEKLFFGSGTQLSVL.

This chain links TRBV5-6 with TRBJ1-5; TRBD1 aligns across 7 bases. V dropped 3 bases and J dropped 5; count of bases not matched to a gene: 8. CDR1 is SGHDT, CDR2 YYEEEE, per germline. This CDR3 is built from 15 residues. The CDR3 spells CASSSSGQLYQPQHF. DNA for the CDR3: TGTGCCAGCAGCTCTTCGGGACAGCTTTATCAGCCCCAGCATTTT.

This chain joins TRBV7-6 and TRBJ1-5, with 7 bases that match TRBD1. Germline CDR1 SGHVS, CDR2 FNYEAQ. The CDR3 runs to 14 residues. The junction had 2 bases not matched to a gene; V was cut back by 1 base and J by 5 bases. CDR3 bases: TGTGCCAGCAGCTTAGGACAGGGCGATCAGCCCCAGCATTTT. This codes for CASSLGQGDQPQHF.

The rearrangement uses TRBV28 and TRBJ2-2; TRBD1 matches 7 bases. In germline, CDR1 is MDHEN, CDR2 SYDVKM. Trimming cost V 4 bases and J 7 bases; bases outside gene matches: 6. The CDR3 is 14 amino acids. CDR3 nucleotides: TGTGCCAGCAGTTCTGGACAGGTCGGCGGGGAGCTGTTTTTT. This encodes CASSSGQVGGELFF.

DNA for the CDR3: TGTGCCAGCAGCTTGCCCGGGACTAGCTCCTACGAGCAGTACTTC. Protein: CASSLPGTSSYEQYF. This sequence joins TRBV5-4 and TRBJ2-5, with TRBD2 identical over 8 bases. Gene TRBJ2-7 matches the end of the DNA better, so the J call may be wrong. The germline CDR1 and CDR2 sequences are SGHNT and YYREEE (reference sequence). The CDR3 sequence is 15 residues long.

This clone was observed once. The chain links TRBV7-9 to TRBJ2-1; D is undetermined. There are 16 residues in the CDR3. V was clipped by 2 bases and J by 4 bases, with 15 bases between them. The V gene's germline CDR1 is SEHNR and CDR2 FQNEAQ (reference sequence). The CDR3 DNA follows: TGTGCCAGCAGCTTAATGACGGCCCCCGGGTACAATGAGCAGTTCTTC. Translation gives CASSLMTAPGYNEQFF.

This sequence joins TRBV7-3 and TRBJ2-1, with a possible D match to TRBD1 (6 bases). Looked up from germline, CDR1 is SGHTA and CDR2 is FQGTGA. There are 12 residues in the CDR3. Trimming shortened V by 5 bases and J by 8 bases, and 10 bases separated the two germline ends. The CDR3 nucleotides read TGTGCCAGCAGCCCACAGGGACATGAGCAGTTCTTC. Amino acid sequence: CASSPQGHEQFF.

The DNA of the CDR3 is TGTGCCAGCAGCCTTATACAGGGGGCGGCGCAGTATTTT. Translated, it gives CASSLIQGAAQYF. The chain has TRBV11-3 and TRBJ2-3; TRBD1 aligns across 9 bases. This CDR3 region has 13 residues. The germline CDR1 and CDR2 sequences are SGHNT and YENEEA. With 5 bases clipped from V and 10 bases from J, the junction kept 7 bases outside the gene matches. Complete variable domain (other parts from reference TRBV11-3 and TRBJ2-3): EAGVVQSPRYKIIEKKQPVAFWCNPISGHNTLYWYLQNLGQGPELLIRYENEEAVDDSQLPKDRFSAERLKGVDSTLKIQPAELGDSAVYLCASSLIQGAAQYFGPGTRLTVL.

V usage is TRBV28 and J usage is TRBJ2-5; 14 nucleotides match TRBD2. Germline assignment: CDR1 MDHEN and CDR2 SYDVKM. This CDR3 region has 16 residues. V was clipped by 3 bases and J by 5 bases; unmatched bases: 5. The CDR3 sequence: CASSLGGLAGAETQYF. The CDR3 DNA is TGTGCCAGCAGTTTGGGGGGACTAGCGGGAGCGGAGACCCAGTACTTC.

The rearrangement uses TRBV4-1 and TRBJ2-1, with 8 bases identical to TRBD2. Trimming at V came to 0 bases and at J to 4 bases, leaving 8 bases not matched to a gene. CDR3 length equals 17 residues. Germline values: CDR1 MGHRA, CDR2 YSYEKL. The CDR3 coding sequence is TGCGCCAGCAGCCAAGATGGAGCCAGCGGGAGTTACAATGAGCAGTTCTTC. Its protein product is CASSQDGASGSYNEQFF.